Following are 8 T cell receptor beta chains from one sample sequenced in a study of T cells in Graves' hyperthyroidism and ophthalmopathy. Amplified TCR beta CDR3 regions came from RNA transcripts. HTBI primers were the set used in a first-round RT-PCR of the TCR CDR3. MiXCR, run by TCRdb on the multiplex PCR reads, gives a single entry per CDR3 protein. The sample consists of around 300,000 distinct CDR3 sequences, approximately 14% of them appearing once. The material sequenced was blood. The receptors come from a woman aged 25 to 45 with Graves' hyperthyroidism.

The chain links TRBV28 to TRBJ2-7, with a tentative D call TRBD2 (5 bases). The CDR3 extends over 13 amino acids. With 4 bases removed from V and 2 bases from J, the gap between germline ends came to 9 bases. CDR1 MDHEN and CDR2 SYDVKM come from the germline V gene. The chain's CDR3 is CASSSADTYEQYF. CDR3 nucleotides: TGTGCCAGCAGTTCAGCGGATACCTACGAGCAGTACTTC.

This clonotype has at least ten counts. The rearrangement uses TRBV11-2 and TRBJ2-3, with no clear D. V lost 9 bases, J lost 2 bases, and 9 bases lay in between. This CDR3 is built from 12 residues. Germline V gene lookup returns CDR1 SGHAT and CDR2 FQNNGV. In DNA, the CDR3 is TGTGCCAGTGGCCGGGCCACAGATACGCAGTATTTT. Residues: CASGRATDTQYF.

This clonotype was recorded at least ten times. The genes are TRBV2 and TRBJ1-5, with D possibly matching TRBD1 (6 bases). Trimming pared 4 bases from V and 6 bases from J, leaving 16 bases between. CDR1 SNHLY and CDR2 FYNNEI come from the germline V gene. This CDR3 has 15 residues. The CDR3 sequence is CASSGVGGAAQPQHF. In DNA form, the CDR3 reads TGTGCCAGCAGTGGGGTTGGGGGGGCCGCTCAGCCCCAGCATTTT.

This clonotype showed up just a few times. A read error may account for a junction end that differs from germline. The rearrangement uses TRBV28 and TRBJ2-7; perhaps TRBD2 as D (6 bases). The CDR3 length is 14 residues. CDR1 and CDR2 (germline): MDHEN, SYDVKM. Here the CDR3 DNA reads TGTGCCTGCAGTTTCGGGCGGGGATCCTACGAGCAGTACTTC. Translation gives CACSFGRGSYEQYF.

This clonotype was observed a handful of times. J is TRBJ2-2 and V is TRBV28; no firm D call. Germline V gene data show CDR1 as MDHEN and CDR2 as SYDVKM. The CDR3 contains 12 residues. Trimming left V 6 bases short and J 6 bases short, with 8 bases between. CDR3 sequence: CASRRRAGELFF. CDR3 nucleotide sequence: TGTGCCAGCAGGCGACGCGCCGGGGAGCTGTTTTTT. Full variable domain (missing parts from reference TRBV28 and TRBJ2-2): DVKVTQSSRYLVKRTGEKVFLECVQDMDHENMFWYRQDPGLGLRLIYFSYDVKMKEKGDIPEGYSVSREKKERFSLILESASTNQTSMYLCASRRRAGELFFGEGSRLTVL.

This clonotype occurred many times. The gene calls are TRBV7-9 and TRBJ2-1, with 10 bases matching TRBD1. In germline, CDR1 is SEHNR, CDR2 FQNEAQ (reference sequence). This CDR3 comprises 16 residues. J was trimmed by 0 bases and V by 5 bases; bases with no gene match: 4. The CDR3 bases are TGTGCCAGCAGCCCGAGGACAGGGGGCTCCTACAATGAGCAGTTCTTC. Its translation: CASSPRTGGSYNEQFF.

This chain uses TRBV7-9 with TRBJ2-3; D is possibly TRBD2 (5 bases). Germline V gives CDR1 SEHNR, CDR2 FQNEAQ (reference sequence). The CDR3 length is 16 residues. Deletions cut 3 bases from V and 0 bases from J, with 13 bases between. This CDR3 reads CASSFRSGTSTDTQYF. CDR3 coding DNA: TGTGCCAGCAGCTTTCGGTCGGGAACTAGCACAGATACGCAGTATTTT.

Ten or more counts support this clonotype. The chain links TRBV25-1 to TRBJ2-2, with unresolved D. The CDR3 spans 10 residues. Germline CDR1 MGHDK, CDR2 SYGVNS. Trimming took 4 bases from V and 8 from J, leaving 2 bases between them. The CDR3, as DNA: TGTGCCAGCAGTGCAGGGGAGCTGTTTTTT. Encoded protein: CASSAGELFF.